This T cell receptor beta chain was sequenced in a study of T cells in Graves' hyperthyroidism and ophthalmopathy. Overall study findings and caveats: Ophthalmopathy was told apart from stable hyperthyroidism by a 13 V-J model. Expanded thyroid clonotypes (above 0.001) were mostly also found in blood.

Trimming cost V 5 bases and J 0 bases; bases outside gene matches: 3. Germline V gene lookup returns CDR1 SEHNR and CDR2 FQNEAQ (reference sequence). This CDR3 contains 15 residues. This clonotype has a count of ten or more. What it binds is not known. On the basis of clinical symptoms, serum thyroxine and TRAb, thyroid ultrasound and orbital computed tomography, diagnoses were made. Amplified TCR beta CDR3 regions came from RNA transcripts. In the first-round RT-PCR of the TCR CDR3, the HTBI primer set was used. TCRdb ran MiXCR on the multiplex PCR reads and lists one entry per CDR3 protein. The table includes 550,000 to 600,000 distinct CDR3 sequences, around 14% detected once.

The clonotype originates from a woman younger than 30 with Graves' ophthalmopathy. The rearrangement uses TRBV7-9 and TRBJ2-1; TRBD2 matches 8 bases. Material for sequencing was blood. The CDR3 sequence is CASSQSGSSYNEQFF. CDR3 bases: TGTGCCAGCAGCCAAAGCGGGAGCTCCTACAATGAGCAGTTCTTC.